Here is one TCR beta chain with its context. Its antigen is currently not known. Base qualities are not provided; no much larger clone lies one nucleotide away. This sample stems from a study of a mutant IDH1 vaccine in newly diagnosed glioma (dated by TCRdb to the early 2020s). Notes on the research overall: Patients received eight vaccinations in weeks 1, 3, 5, 7, 11, 15, 19 and 23, corresponding to visits V03 through V10. Vaccination began 4-6 weeks after radiotherapy alone, or alongside temozolomide cycles in the chemotherapy-containing groups. Of the 25 to 35 patients who were treated, around 62% were male and roughly 40% were female, and the mean age was roughly 40 years. Prior to enrollment, standard therapy consisting of radiotherapy alone, temozolomide alone, or radiochemotherapy with temozolomide had been administered to patients, with the combination being received by most patients. Six visits were used for peripheral blood collection: V03 (baseline), V05, V07, V10, V12 and V13. Longitudinal TCRB deep sequencing was done for about two dozen treated patients, wherever samples were available for exploratory analyses. Overall results and qualifications from the work: No apparent relationship was observed between pseudoprogression and alterations in the top peripheral T cell clonotypes detected by TCRB sequencing. Selection of PBMC samples for TCRB deep sequencing was based on availability. The authors stated that sample limitations prevented analyses of patient blood samples from being reproduced. Immune responses induced by the vaccine were seen in over 80% of patients across multiple MHC alleles.

The library was made by the immunoSEQ multiplex PCR assay. The hsTCRB Kit was used according to the manufacturer's protocol to amplify rearranged TCR beta chain sequences. TCRB libraries were sequenced on an Illumina MiSeq. For the original study's pipeline: Demultiplexing, trimming and gene mapping were performed with the kit vendor's proprietary platform. Drawn from immuneACCESS, this table holds only the in-frame rearrangements with V and J called that TCRdb kept. Clones are partly lost; checked studies trace under half to an unresolved V gene and leave the rest unexplained. V, J and clone size are those of that table, while D and trimming were read from the DNA. The sample profile shows just over 80,000 clones; approximately 85% of them were found once. Together, the top ten hold over 2% of the sample. Trimming leaves V shorter by 5 bases and J shorter by 9 bases, with the junction holding 12 bases beyond the gene matches. Spanning cysteine to phenylalanine, the CDR3 consists of 14 amino acids. Kept here is only the CDR3 DNA, which spans 42 bases and is read in frame from base 1. CDR1 and CDR2 are drawn from the germline V gene (reference sequence): MNHEY, SMNVEV.

Explained via the paper, the time point label denotes: week 23, last vaccination. A 20-mer mutant IDH1 peptide at 300 micrograms in Montanide made up each vaccine dose, which was injected subcutaneously together with topical imiquimod. All donors had newly diagnosed IDH1-mutant astrocytomas of WHO grade 3 or 4 that showed loss of nuclear ATRX. The samples were drawn from NOA16, a multicentre, single-arm, open-label phase I trial in Germany that tested a mutant IDH1 peptide vaccine in humans for the first time. Genomic DNA for TCRB sequencing was extracted from EDTA blood using the DNeasy Blood and Tissue Kit.

In this chain, TRBV27 is recombined with TRBJ2-7, and TRBD2 matches 8 of the central bases. The sequences come from PBMCs, collected from a glioma patient whose treatment included an IDH1 peptide vaccine. This clonotype originated in a man aged 30 to 45 with glioma. Some clones in this sample may be carry-over from other donors' samples. The CDR3 sequence is CASSLSGGLTGQYF. The sequenced DNA: TGTGCCAGCAGTCTGTCGGGAGGGCTTACAGGGCAGTACTTC.